In this sample, the clone carrying this T cell receptor (beta chain) turned up a few times. These data belong to a study of graft-versus-host responses after intestinal transplantation. As for the study in general: Recipients had transplants, and these were multivisceral, liver-intestinal, or isolated intestinal.

Irradiated stimulators labeled with violet dye, approximately 200,000 in number, were plated with approximately 200,000 CFSE-labeled responders. The method was immunoSEQ multiplex PCR; TCRdb's version includes in-frame clones alone and lacks a portion of them. The sample has about 6,900 clones; approximately 24% are singletons. The CDR3 totals 13 residues. The V end was cut by 4 bases, the J end by 3 bases, with 10 bases between. Germline CDR1 and CDR2: SEHNR and FQNEAQ (reference sequence). The sequence was obtained from a human patient who was an organ donor for intestinal transplantation. Source: alloreactive CD8+ T cells from a mixed lymphocyte reaction culture, taken before transplantation. As for subset: CFSE-low proliferating T cells sorted from roughly 6-day pre-transplant mixed lymphocyte reaction (GvH or HvG direction). This rearrangement joins TRBV7-9 to TRBJ2-7; the D gene is possibly TRBD2 (6 bases). This chain's CDR3 is CASSSGEGYEQYF. The DNA of the CDR3 is TGTGCCAGCAGCTCGGGAGAGGGCTACGAGCAGTACTTC.